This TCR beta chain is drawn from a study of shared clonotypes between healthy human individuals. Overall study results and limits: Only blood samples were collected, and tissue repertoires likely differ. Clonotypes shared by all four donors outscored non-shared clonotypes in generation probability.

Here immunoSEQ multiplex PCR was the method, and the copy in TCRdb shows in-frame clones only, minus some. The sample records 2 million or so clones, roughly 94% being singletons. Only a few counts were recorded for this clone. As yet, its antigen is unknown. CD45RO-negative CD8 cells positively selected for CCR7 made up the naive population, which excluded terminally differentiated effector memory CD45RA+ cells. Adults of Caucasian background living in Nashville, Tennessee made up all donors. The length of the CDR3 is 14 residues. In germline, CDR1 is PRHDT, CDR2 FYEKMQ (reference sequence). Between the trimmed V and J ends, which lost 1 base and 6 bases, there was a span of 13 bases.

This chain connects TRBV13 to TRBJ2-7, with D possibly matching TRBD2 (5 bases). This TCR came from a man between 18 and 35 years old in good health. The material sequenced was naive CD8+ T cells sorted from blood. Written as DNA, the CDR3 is TGTGCCAGCAGCTTAGAAGGAGGAGCACCCGAGCAGTACTTC. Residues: CASSLEGGAPEQYF.